Listed below are T cell receptor beta chains from one sample, sequenced in a study of T-cell memory formation after mild COVID-19. A single record per CDR3 protein comes from TCRdb applying MiXCR to the 5' RACE reads. The sample lists 400,000 or so distinct CDR3 sequences, about 20% occurring once. The sequencing sample was made of PBMCs or a T cell subset sorted from them (not recorded which). The source of these receptors is an adult woman who had mild COVID-19 (a few samples of this study predate the infection). Cell type and time point are not known. CDR3s include the opening cysteine and the closing phenylalanine or tryptophan. The order of the fields is D gene, clone size, V gene, J gene, CDR3 DNA, CDR3 protein. The D gene is left open where the match is weak. Not all rows give a size; the values are once, few, many and, for expanded clones, a class.

d_gene: TRBD2; abundance: few; v_gene: TRBV15; j_gene: TRBJ2-7; CDR3nt: TGTGCCACCAGCCGATCACGGGGCGGGAGAGGGTACGAGCAGTACTTC; CDR3aa: CATSRSRGGRGYEQYF
d_gene: -; abundance: few; v_gene: TRBV11-3; j_gene: TRBJ1-1; CDR3nt: TGTGCCAGCAGCTTAGACGGAGGACTCACTGAAGCTTTCTTT; CDR3aa: CASSLDGGLTEAFF
d_gene: TRBD2; abundance: many; v_gene: TRBV12-3/TRBV12-4; j_gene: TRBJ2-3; CDR3nt: TGTGCCAGCAGCCGTAGCGGGGGTAGTGCTAGCACAGATACGCAGTATTTT; CDR3aa: CASSRSGGSASTDTQYF
d_gene: TRBD1; abundance: many; v_gene: TRBV12-3/TRBV12-4; j_gene: TRBJ2-5; CDR3nt: TGTGCCAGCATGGGGTCCCCTACGAGGGGGCGGGAGACCCAGTACTTC; CDR3aa: CASMGSPTRGRETQYF
d_gene: -; abundance: few; v_gene: TRBV23-1; j_gene: TRBJ2-7; CDR3nt: TGCGCCAGCAGTCACAAACCCACTAGCCGAAAGTCCTACGAGCAGTACTTC; CDR3aa: CASSHKPTSRKSYEQYF
d_gene: TRBD1; abundance: few; v_gene: TRBV7-6; j_gene: TRBJ2-3; CDR3nt: TGTGCCAGCAGCTTAGGGGGGCCGGGACAGGGGACAGATACGCAGTATTTT; CDR3aa: CASSLGGPGQGTDTQYF
d_gene: -; abundance: few; v_gene: TRBV24-1; j_gene: TRBJ2-3; CDR3nt: TGTGCCACCAGTGATAGGGCACTGGGGACAGATACGCAGTATTTT; CDR3aa: CATSDRALGTDTQYF
d_gene: TRBD1; abundance: -; v_gene: TRBV4-3; j_gene: TRBJ1-2; CDR3nt: TGCGCCAGCAGCTCTCAACAGGGGGCCATTAGTGGCTACACCTTC; CDR3aa: CASSSQQGAISGYTF
d_gene: -; abundance: few; v_gene: TRBV6-5; j_gene: TRBJ1-2; CDR3nt: TGTGCCAGCAGTTACTCCCGAGCAGTTGGCTACACCTTC; CDR3aa: CASSYSRAVGYTF
d_gene: -; abundance: -; v_gene: TRBV4-3; j_gene: TRBJ1-1; CDR3nt: TGCGCCAGCAGCCAGGACCATAGGGGGAACACTGAAGCTTTCTTT; CDR3aa: CASSQDHRGNTEAFF
d_gene: TRBD2; abundance: -; v_gene: TRBV12-3/TRBV12-4; j_gene: TRBJ2-3; CDR3nt: TGTGCCAGCAGTTTGAGCGGGGGGGCCACACGGGATACGCAGTATTTT; CDR3aa: CASSLSGGATRDTQYF
d_gene: -; abundance: -; v_gene: TRBV20-1; j_gene: TRBJ1-6; CDR3nt: TGCAGTGCTAGTCCTAGGGCGGTTTCACCCCTCCACTTT; CDR3aa: CSASPRAVSPLHF
d_gene: -; abundance: few; v_gene: TRBV20-1; j_gene: TRBJ2-7; CDR3nt: TGCAGTGCGAACCAGGGAAACGAGCAGTACTTC; CDR3aa: CSANQGNEQYF
d_gene: -; abundance: -; v_gene: TRBV18; j_gene: TRBJ2-1; CDR3nt: TGTGCCAGCTCGAGCAGTGGCAATGAGCAGTTCTTC; CDR3aa: CASSSSGNEQFF
d_gene: TRBD1; abundance: few; v_gene: TRBV12-3/TRBV12-4; j_gene: TRBJ2-2; CDR3nt: TGTGCCAGCAGATCCGGGACAGGGGGCTCCGGGGAGCTGTTTTTT; CDR3aa: CASRSGTGGSGELFF
d_gene: -; abundance: few; v_gene: TRBV10-3; j_gene: TRBJ1-5; CDR3nt: TGTGCCATCAGGGCCTCTTCGAGGCAGCCCCAGCATTTT; CDR3aa: CAIRASSRQPQHF
d_gene: TRBD2; abundance: many; v_gene: TRBV5-1; j_gene: TRBJ2-1; CDR3nt: TGCGCCAGCAGCCTTAATGTACTAGCGGGAGTCTACAATGAGCAGTTCTTC; CDR3aa: CASSLNVLAGVYNEQFF
d_gene: TRBD1; abundance: few; v_gene: TRBV3-1; j_gene: TRBJ1-1; CDR3nt: TGTGCCAGCAGCCAAGATAGGACAGGGGTTACTTTCTTT; CDR3aa: CASSQDRTGVTFF
d_gene: TRBD1; abundance: -; v_gene: TRBV24-1; j_gene: TRBJ1-2; CDR3nt: TGTGCCACCAGTGAGGGACAGGGGCCGCCCTATGGCTACACCTTC; CDR3aa: CATSEGQGPPYGYTF
d_gene: -; abundance: -; v_gene: TRBV12-3/TRBV12-4; j_gene: TRBJ2-1; CDR3nt: TGTGCCACCCGGCCCCAGGGGCGCTTAGGGGTTGAGCAGTTCTTC; CDR3aa: CATRPQGRLGVEQFF
d_gene: -; abundance: few; v_gene: TRBV20-1; j_gene: TRBJ2-7; CDR3nt: TGCAGTGCTAGCTCGGCGGTTAGCTCCTACGAGCAGTACTTC; CDR3aa: CSASSAVSSYEQYF
d_gene: -; abundance: few; v_gene: TRBV12-3/TRBV12-4; j_gene: TRBJ1-1; CDR3nt: TGTGCCAGCAGTAAGGGGATGAACACTGAAGCTTTCTTT; CDR3aa: CASSKGMNTEAFF
d_gene: -; abundance: -; v_gene: TRBV12-3/TRBV12-4; j_gene: TRBJ1-6; CDR3nt: TGTGCCAGCAGTTTAGACGGGACAAGAAATTCACCCCTCCACTTT; CDR3aa: CASSLDGTRNSPLHF
d_gene: -; abundance: -; v_gene: TRBV14; j_gene: TRBJ2-2; CDR3nt: TGTGCCAGCAGCCAAGACCCTGACAGACCCGGGGAGCTGTTTTTT; CDR3aa: CASSQDPDRPGELFF
d_gene: TRBD1; abundance: -; v_gene: TRBV29-1; j_gene: TRBJ2-1; CDR3nt: TGCAGCGTTGTACTAGCGCCGGGACAGGGGGTGGGCAATGAGCAGTTCTTC; CDR3aa: CSVVLAPGQGVGNEQFF
d_gene: TRBD2; abundance: few; v_gene: TRBV4-1; j_gene: TRBJ2-3; CDR3nt: TGCGCCAGCAGCCAAGGTGCGCCCTGGACTAGCGGGCTAGGAGCAGATACGCAGTATTTT; CDR3aa: CASSQGAPWTSGLGADTQYF
d_gene: -; abundance: -; v_gene: TRBV3-1; j_gene: TRBJ2-5; CDR3nt: TGTGCCAGCAGCCAAGACTCGGGGGCTATTCAAGAGACCCAGTACTTC; CDR3aa: CASSQDSGAIQETQYF
d_gene: -; abundance: few; v_gene: TRBV9; j_gene: TRBJ2-2; CDR3nt: TGTGCCAGCAGCGCCCTTCTTACGATGACTGTGAACACCGGGGAGCTGTTTTTT; CDR3aa: CASSALLTMTVNTGELFF
d_gene: TRBD2; abundance: -; v_gene: TRBV20-1; j_gene: TRBJ2-1; CDR3nt: TGCAGTGCTAGAAAGTGGGGACTAGCGGGAGATCCAGGTGAGCAGTTCTTC; CDR3aa: CSARKWGLAGDPGEQFF
d_gene: TRBD2; abundance: few; v_gene: TRBV6-5; j_gene: TRBJ2-3; CDR3nt: TGTGCCAGCAAAAATAGGGGACTAGCGGGGCTCAGCACAGATACGCAGTATTTT; CDR3aa: CASKNRGLAGLSTDTQYF
d_gene: TRBD2; abundance: few; v_gene: TRBV4-3; j_gene: TRBJ2-1; CDR3nt: TGCGCCAGCAGCCAAGATCGCCAAGCGGGAGGCCAATACAATGAGCAGTTCTTC; CDR3aa: CASSQDRQAGGQYNEQFF
d_gene: TRBD1; abundance: many; v_gene: TRBV27; j_gene: TRBJ2-2; CDR3nt: TGTGCCAGCAGTGACAGGGCTGGTACGAACACCGGGGAGCTGTTTTTT; CDR3aa: CASSDRAGTNTGELFF
d_gene: -; abundance: few; v_gene: TRBV7-7; j_gene: TRBJ2-5; CDR3nt: TGTGCTAGCAGCTCCGGCCCTCCTAGGGACCAAGAGACCCAGTACTTC; CDR3aa: CASSSGPPRDQETQYF
d_gene: -; abundance: few; v_gene: TRBV5-1; j_gene: TRBJ1-5; CDR3nt: TGCGCCAGCAGCCCATACGGGGGGTCAGGTCAGCCCCAGCATTTT; CDR3aa: CASSPYGGSGQPQHF
d_gene: TRBD1; abundance: few; v_gene: TRBV12-3/TRBV12-4; j_gene: TRBJ1-5; CDR3nt: TGTGCCAGCAGGCGGGGGACAGGGCGCAATCAGCCCCAGCATTTT; CDR3aa: CASRRGTGRNQPQHF
d_gene: -; abundance: few; v_gene: TRBV24-1; j_gene: TRBJ1-3; CDR3nt: TGTGCCACCAGTCGGGGCTCTGGAAACACCATATATTTT; CDR3aa: CATSRGSGNTIYF
d_gene: -; abundance: few; v_gene: TRBV12-3/TRBV12-4; j_gene: TRBJ1-5; CDR3nt: TGTGCCAGCAGTTTGTACAGGGAAAATCAGCCCCAGCATTTT; CDR3aa: CASSLYRENQPQHF
d_gene: TRBD2; abundance: few; v_gene: TRBV5-1; j_gene: TRBJ2-1; CDR3nt: TGCGCCAGCAGCTTAGAGGCAAGCGGGAGCCACAATGAGCAGTTCTTC; CDR3aa: CASSLEASGSHNEQFF
d_gene: -; abundance: -; v_gene: TRBV12-3/TRBV12-4; j_gene: TRBJ2-1; CDR3nt: TGTGCCAGCAGCCAGGTTGGGGGGAAAATGCTCAATGAGCAGTTCTTC; CDR3aa: CASSQVGGKMLNEQFF
d_gene: TRBD2; abundance: -; v_gene: TRBV7-9; j_gene: TRBJ2-4; CDR3nt: TGTGCCAGCAGCTTAGCGCGGGAGGGCCAGGATATTCAGTACTTC; CDR3aa: CASSLAREGQDIQYF
d_gene: -; abundance: medium-sized; v_gene: TRBV30; j_gene: TRBJ1-4; CDR3nt: TGTGCCTGGAGTGTACCCATGGATCTTTCGGGCGAAAAACTGTTTTTT; CDR3aa: CAWSVPMDLSGEKLFF
d_gene: -; abundance: -; v_gene: TRBV19; j_gene: TRBJ2-6; CDR3nt: TGTGCTACTGGCCCCGGGGGTGCTGGGGCCAACGTCCTGACTTTC; CDR3aa: CATGPGGAGANVLTF
d_gene: -; abundance: many; v_gene: TRBV27; j_gene: TRBJ2-1; CDR3nt: TGTGCCAGCAGTTTAGCGGGCCCCTCCTACAATGAGCAGTTCTTC; CDR3aa: CASSLAGPSYNEQFF
d_gene: TRBD1; abundance: many; v_gene: TRBV5-1; j_gene: TRBJ2-5; CDR3nt: TGCGCCAGCTCCCGAGGGGGCAGCCAAGAGACCCAGTACTTC; CDR3aa: CASSRGGSQETQYF
d_gene: -; abundance: -; v_gene: TRBV20-1; j_gene: TRBJ2-1; CDR3nt: TGCAGTGCTAGAGATGACAGCTCCTACAATGAGCAGTTCTTC; CDR3aa: CSARDDSSYNEQFF
d_gene: TRBD1; abundance: -; v_gene: TRBV6-6; j_gene: TRBJ1-5; CDR3nt: TGTGCCAGCAGGTCCGGGACAGTTTTGAGCAATCAGCCCCAGCATTTT; CDR3aa: CASRSGTVLSNQPQHF
d_gene: -; abundance: -; v_gene: TRBV29-1; j_gene: TRBJ2-7; CDR3nt: TGCAGCGTGGTACGGGACAAGGATTACTACGAGCAGTACTTC; CDR3aa: CSVVRDKDYYEQYF
d_gene: TRBD1; abundance: many; v_gene: TRBV7-2; j_gene: TRBJ1-1; CDR3nt: TGTGCCAGCAGCTTAGCGGGTGTTACAGGGGCGAACACTGAAGCTTTCTTT; CDR3aa: CASSLAGVTGANTEAFF
d_gene: TRBD2; abundance: -; v_gene: TRBV6-5; j_gene: TRBJ2-7; CDR3nt: TGTGCCAGCAGCAGGTTCCAAGGACTAGCTTTCTACGAGCAGTACTTC; CDR3aa: CASSRFQGLAFYEQYF
d_gene: -; abundance: -; v_gene: TRBV21-1; j_gene: TRBJ1-3; CDR3nt: TGTGCCAGCAGCAATGAGGGACACAGTTGGTACTCTGGAAACACCATATATTTT; CDR3aa: CASSNEGHSWYSGNTIYF
d_gene: TRBD2; abundance: few; v_gene: TRBV7-8; j_gene: TRBJ2-1; CDR3nt: TGTGCCAGCAGCTTAGAAGCGGGGAGCAATGAGCAGTTCTTC; CDR3aa: CASSLEAGSNEQFF
d_gene: -; abundance: -; v_gene: TRBV5-5; j_gene: TRBJ2-7; CDR3nt: TGTGCCAGCAGCTTGGTTGAAGGGCAGTACTTC; CDR3aa: CASSLVEGQYF
d_gene: TRBD2; abundance: -; v_gene: TRBV15; j_gene: TRBJ2-3; CDR3nt: TGTGCCACCAGCAGAGTGGAAAAGGCGGGAGTCGCAGATACGCAGTATTTT; CDR3aa: CATSRVEKAGVADTQYF
d_gene: TRBD2; abundance: -; v_gene: TRBV18; j_gene: TRBJ2-1; CDR3nt: TGTGCCAGCTCACCAGTCGGGACTAGCGGGAATGAGCAGTTCTTC; CDR3aa: CASSPVGTSGNEQFF